This TCR beta chain was captured in a study of blood T cell repertoires in COVID-19. Study-level background: Both acute and convalescent COVID-19 samples were obtained from the United States, Italy and Spain.

Original processing notes: How many nucleated cells were present was estimated from reference gene primer amplification. Method: immunoSEQ multiplex PCR; TCRdb's copy keeps in-frame clones and lacks some. The DNA was the basis for D and trimming; V, J and clone size are from that table. The table has 200,000 to 250,000 clones, 65% to 90% seen once. Study members were between about 18 and 95 years old and lived in about two dozen US regions. Donors of Cohort 3 who recovered were those that had two negative PCRs, clearance, or symptom resolution. This clonotype was sampled from a middle-aged man who had recovered from COVID-19. The sample was PBMCs or T cells enriched from blood (not recorded which).

CDR3 protein: CASSPPGGIMNTEAFF. CDR3 DNA sequence: TGTGCCAGCTCACCGCCCGGGGGGATAATGAACACTGAAGCTTTCTTT. V gene TRBV18 combines with J gene TRBJ1-1, with D possibly being TRBD1 (5 bases). The germline V and J ends were trimmed by 3 bases and 0 bases, with 14 bases remaining between them. CDR1 is KGHSH and CDR2 is LQKENI in the germline V gene. The CDR3 covers 16 residues. Full variable domain (missing parts from reference TRBV18 and TRBJ1-1): NAGVMQNPRHLVRRRGQEARLRCSPMKGHSHVYWYRQLPEEGLKFMVYLQKENIIDESGMPKERFSAEFPKEGPSILRIQQVVRGDSAAYFCASSPPGGIMNTEAFFGQGTRLTVV.